What follows are 17 T cell receptor beta chains derived from one specimen sequenced in a study of shared clonotypes between healthy human individuals. The assay was immunoSEQ multiplex PCR, and TCRdb's table has in-frame clones only and misses some. The sample holds about 490,000 clones, less than 80% seen once. Material for sequencing was PBMCs. Receptors originate from a middle-aged woman in good health. Some clones in this sample may be carry-over from other donors' samples.

In its sample, this clone was seen a few times. This rearrangement joins TRBV23-1 to TRBJ2-2, with TRBD1 matching 7 bases. TRBV23-1 is an open reading frame whose function is uncertain. V was clipped by 11 bases and J by 5 bases; unmatched bases: 14. This CDR3 has 15 amino acids. The CDR3 DNA reads as TGCGCCCGCCGACCTGGGCAGGGGGATACCGGGGAGCTGTTTTTT. This codes for CARRPGQGDTGELFF.

This clone was seen a single time. The chain employs TRBV28 and TRBJ1-1, with D unclear. Germline V gene lookup returns CDR1 MDHEN and CDR2 SYDVKM. V was clipped by 5 bases and J by 5 bases, with 15 bases between them. This CDR3 spans 14 amino acids. The CDR3 nucleotides read TGTGCCAGCAGTCCTCAGACGCCAGTAACTGAAGCTTTCTTT. Translating gives CASSPQTPVTEAFF. Full variable domain (outside the CDR3, taken from reference TRBV28 and TRBJ1-1): DVKVTQSSRYLVKRTGEKVFLECVQDMDHENMFWYRQDPGLGLRLIYFSYDVKMKEKGDIPEGYSVSREKKERFSLILESASTNQTSMYLCASSPQTPVTEAFFGQGTRLTVV.

The chain employs TRBV2 and TRBJ2-3; no clear D. The CDR3 spans 16 residues. Germline V gene lookup returns CDR1 SNHLY and CDR2 FYNNEI. V was shortened by 4 bases and J by 3 bases, with 17 bases between the two germline ends. CDR3 amino acids: CASSGVAKLGTDTQYF. The CDR3 bases are TGTGCCAGCAGTGGAGTCGCTAAGTTGGGTACAGATACGCAGTATTTT.

The chain couples TRBV15 to TRBJ2-5; 9 bases are shared with TRBD1. Germline-derived CDR1 and CDR2 are LNHNV and YYDKDF (reference sequence). J was trimmed by 0 bases and V by 3 bases; bases with no gene match: 5. The CDR3 sequence is 16 residues long. The CDR3 region has the DNA TGTGCCACCAGCAGGCCCGACAGGGGGTACCAAGAGACCCAGTACTTC. Translating gives CATSRPDRGYQETQYF.

The chain carries TRBV5-5 and TRBJ1-1; maybe TRBD1 (5 bases). The CDR3 length is 14 residues. Germline V CDR1 and CDR2: SGHKS, YYEKEE (reference sequence). Trimming shortened V by 4 bases and J by 1 base, and 11 bases separated the two germline ends. The CDR3 nucleotides are TGTGCCAGCAGCCCAACCACAGGGAACACTGAAGCTTTCTTT. Encoded protein: CASSPTTGNTEAFF.

This clone was seen ten or more times. V is TRBV29-1 and J is TRBJ1-1, with D hard to call. The V and J ends lost 3 bases and 1 base respectively, with 9 bases between them. The CDR3 has 13 amino acids. In germline, CDR1 is SQVTM, CDR2 ANQGSEA. CDR3 residues: CSVEGESNTEAFF. The CDR3 coding sequence is TGCAGCGTTGAGGGAGAATCGAACACTGAAGCTTTCTTT.

Regarding this clone: This may arise from a read error, as a much more abundant clone is one base away. This chain connects TRBV28 to TRBJ2-6; no definite D call. With 2 bases removed from V and 0 bases from J, the gap between germline ends came to 2 bases. The germline V gene encodes CDR1 MDHEN and CDR2 SYDVKM. CDR3 length equals 14 residues. Here the CDR3 reads CASSLDSGANVLTF. Written as DNA, the CDR3 is TGTGCCAGCAGTTTAGACTCTGGGGCCAACGTCCTGACTTTC.

This rearrangement joins TRBV30 to TRBJ1-2; tentatively, D is TRBD1 (5 bases). Per the germline V gene, CDR1 is GTSNPN and CDR2 is SVGIG (reference sequence). The CDR3 covers 13 residues. V was clipped by 0 bases and J by 7 bases, with 12 bases between them. For the CDR3, the DNA is TGTGCCTGGAGTGTAGCCAGGGTGGGTGGCTACACCTTC. Translation: CAWSVARVGGYTF. Looking up the rest from reference TRBV30 and TRBJ1-2 gives the full variable domain: SQTIHQWPATLVQPVGSPLSLECTVEGTSNPNLYWYRQAAGRGLQLLFYSVGIGQISSEVPQNLSASRPQDRQFILSSKKLLLSDSGFYLCAWSVARVGGYTFGSGTRLTVV.

The chain joins TRBV7-3 to TRBJ2-2; D gene ambiguous. V lost 3 bases and J lost 6, with 17 bases in between. The CDR3 runs 16 residues. CDR1 is SGHTA, CDR2 FQGTGA, per germline. CDR3 in amino acids: CASSFLGSSPAGELFF. The CDR3 DNA reads as TGTGCCAGCAGCTTCCTAGGGTCTAGTCCCGCCGGGGAGCTGTTTTTT.

Note on this clone: This CDR3 is also generated by other DNA sequences in the sample. The rearrangement links TRBV4-3 to TRBJ2-7, with 7 bases fitting TRBD1. Germline V lookup: CDR1 LGHNA, CDR2 YSLEER. This CDR3 has 15 residues. Trimming took 0 bases from V and 6 from J; bases not matched to a gene: 8. The CDR3 loop is CASSQDPRDRVEQYF. CDR3 sequence (DNA): TGCGCCAGCAGCCAAGATCCCCGGGACAGAGTCGAGCAGTACTTC.

This chain connects TRBV7-3 to TRBJ2-3; 12 bases map to TRBD2. The germline V gene encodes CDR1 SGHTA and CDR2 FQGTGA. The CDR3 extends over 20 amino acids. The V segment lost 2 bases and the J segment 1 base; nucleotides outside the gene matches: 13. The CDR3 nucleotides read TGTGCCAGCAGCTTACTAGCGGGAGGGCCCCTCTTATCGGGCACAGATACGCAGTATTTT. Its translation is CASSLLAGGPLLSGTDTQYF.

The rearrangement links TRBV6-5 to TRBJ1-2; D is unresolved. The CDR3 extends over 13 amino acids. V was trimmed by 7 bases and J by 3 bases, leaving 12 bases between them. CDR1 is MNHEY, CDR2 SVGAGI, per germline. The CDR3 here is CASTPGSYYGYTF. CDR3 DNA sequence: TGTGCCAGCACCCCCGGGAGCTACTATGGCTACACCTTC.

This chain connects TRBV28 to TRBJ1-3; 10 bases agree with TRBD1. CDR1 MDHEN and CDR2 SYDVKM come from the germline V gene. V lost 6 bases, J lost 4 bases, and 0 bases stayed unmatched. There are 13 residues in the CDR3. In DNA form, the CDR3 reads TGTGCCAGCAGGACAGGGGGCGGAAACACCATATATTTT. The encoded protein is CASRTGGGNTIYF.

The chain couples TRBV29-1 to TRBJ2-3, with TRBD2 matching 10 bases. Losses at the gene ends were 6 bases for V and 5 bases for J; bases not matched to a gene: 8. This CDR3 is 14 amino acids long. Germline loops: CDR1 SQVTM, CDR2 ANQGSEA. CDR3 in amino acids: CSVGTSELGDTQYF. CDR3 nucleotide sequence: TGCAGCGTCGGGACTAGCGAACTCGGAGATACGCAGTATTTT.

V and J are TRBV4-3 and TRBJ1-2, with 10 bases aligning to TRBD1. The CDR3 spans 19 residues. The trim removed 0 bases at V and 8 bases at J, leaving 18 bases unmatched. The germline CDR1 and CDR2 sequences are LGHNA and YSLEER. CDR3 DNA: TGCGCCAGCAGCCAAGAGGTCTACCGACAGGGGGCGCGTCTTCCAGGCTACACCTTC. Translated: CASSQEVYRQGARLPGYTF.

The table lists this clone with a few counts. This sequence joins TRBV5-1 and TRBJ2-7; D gene ambiguous. Trimming cost V 0 bases and J 0 bases, with 19 bases left between them. The CDR3 extends over 18 amino acids. The germline V gene encodes CDR1 SGHRS and CDR2 YFSETQ. CDR3 DNA sequence: TGCGCCAGCAGCTTGGGAATATCTGAGCAGCTACACTCCTACGAGCAGTACTTC. It codes for CASSLGISEQLHSYEQYF.

This clone has just one count. The chain uses TRBV6-5 and TRBJ2-1, with 8 nucleotides matching TRBD1. This CDR3 has 14 residues. Germline V CDR1 and CDR2: MNHEY, SVGAGI. V gave up 8 bases and J gave up 9 bases; unmatched junction bases: 12. The CDR3 sequence is CASRGRGLVGEQFF. The CDR3, as DNA: TGTGCCAGCCGTGGCAGGGGGCTAGTAGGTGAGCAGTTCTTC.